A single sample gave rise to the 10 T cell receptor beta chains below, sequenced in a study of blood T cell repertoires in COVID-19. Measured with immunoSEQ multiplex PCR; TCRdb has only the in-frame clones, and not every one. The sample has roughly 160,000 clones; less than 90% are singletons. The sample consisted of peripheral blood. The origin of the receptors is a man younger than 35 with active or convalescent COVID-19.

This clone showed up just once. This chain joins TRBV27 and TRBJ2-2; D unresolved. Germline CDR1 reads MNHEY; CDR2 reads SMNVEV (reference sequence). The ends were cut back, 5 bases at V and 3 bases at J, with 4 bases in the middle. The CDR3 has 12 residues. CDR3 coding DNA: TGTGCCAGCAGTATCTACACCGGGGAGCTGTTTTTT. Protein product: CASSIYTGELFF.

This clone was counted a few times. This rearrangement joins TRBV5-1 to TRBJ1-1; D is possibly TRBD1 (5 bases). This CDR3 comprises 16 residues. Trimming stripped 1 base from V and 0 bases from J, with 13 bases between. In germline, CDR1 is SGHRS, CDR2 YFSETQ. The DNA of the CDR3 is TGCGCCAGCAGCTTGCCCCTGACAGACCTGAACACTGAAGCTTTCTTT. This encodes CASSLPLTDLNTEAFF.

The CDR3 DNA reads as TGTGCCAGCAGCTTAGGTGAACAGGGGGCCACCGAAGCTTTCTTT. Protein sequence: CASSLGEQGATEAFF. V gene TRBV7-2 combines with J gene TRBJ1-1; TRBD1 matches 9 bases. J lost 8 bases, V lost 1 base, and 8 bases had no gene match. The CDR3 length is 15 residues. The V gene's germline CDR1 is SGHTA and CDR2 FQGNSA.

The chain couples TRBV6-5 to TRBJ1-2; the D is unclear. Germline V gene sequence: CDR1 MNHEY, CDR2 SVGAGI. Trimming cost V 10 bases and J 1 base, with 7 bases left between them. This CDR3 is built from 11 residues. The CDR3, as DNA: TGTGCCATCCTGAGTAACTATGGCTACACCTTC. Protein product: CAILSNYGYTF.

The CDR3 nucleotides read TGTGCCAGCAGCTTACAAGGGAGGAGCTCTGGGGCCAACGTCCTGACTTTC. Its protein is CASSLQGRSSGANVLTF. This chain joins TRBV7-2 and TRBJ2-6; tentative D call: TRBD2 (6 bases). The CDR3 consists of 17 residues. V lost 2 bases and J lost 0, with 11 bases in between. Germline assignment: CDR1 SGHTA and CDR2 FQGNSA.

The rearrangement joins TRBV19 to TRBJ1-6, with D perhaps TRBD1 (5 bases). Germline CDR1 and CDR2: LNHDA and SQIVND (reference sequence). The CDR3 length is 17 residues. Trimming shortened V by 3 bases and J by 0 bases, and 12 bases separated the two germline ends. The CDR3 region has the DNA TGTGCCAGTAGTATCGGGACTGTAAGCTCCTATAATTCACCCCTCCACTTT. This codes for CASSIGTVSSYNSPLHF.

This clone was recorded once. V and J are TRBV3-1 (or the pseudogene TRBV3-2) and TRBJ2-5, with D maybe TRBD1 (6 bases). There are 17 residues in the CDR3. Looked up from germline, CDR1 is LGHDT and CDR2 is YNNKEL (reference sequence). Trimming pared 1 base from V and 4 bases from J, leaving 19 bases between. The CDR3 nucleotides are TGTGCCAGCAGCCAAGGGCAGGGGTTGGTAAGAGTAGAGACCCAGTACTTC. Protein sequence: CASSQGQGLVRVETQYF.

The rearrangement links TRBV29-1 to TRBJ1-2, with 11 bases matching TRBD1. This CDR3 is built from 16 residues. The germline V gene encodes CDR1 SQVTM and CDR2 ANQGSEA. V trimming: 4 bases; J trimming: 3 bases; junction bases outside the gene matches: 10. CDR3 nucleotide sequence: TGCAGCGTTGGGGACAGGGGGATAATGGCGGACTATGGCTACACCTTC. Its translation is CSVGDRGIMADYGYTF. The entire variable domain, with the rest obtained from reference TRBV29-1 and TRBJ1-2, is as follows: SAVISQKPSRDICQRGTSLTIQCQVDSQVTMMFWYRQQPGQSLTLIATANQGSEATYESGFVIDKFPISRPNLTFSTLTVSNMSPEDSSIYLCSVGDRGIMADYGYTFGSGTRLTVV.

There are a few counts of this clone. In DNA, the CDR3 is TGTGCCAGCAGTTTAAAGGGGGCCTATGGCTACACCTTC. Protein sequence: CASSLKGAYGYTF. V is TRBV27 and J is TRBJ1-2; 7 nucleotides agree with TRBD1. The CDR3 sequence is 13 residues long. V was clipped by 2 bases and J by 4 bases; unmatched bases: 1. The germline CDR1 and CDR2 sequences are MNHEY and SMNVEV (reference sequence).

V gene TRBV3-1 (or the pseudogene TRBV3-2) combines with J gene TRBJ2-3; D not certain. CDR3 length equals 13 residues. CDR1 is LGHDT and CDR2 is YNNKEL in the germline V gene (reference sequence). The V gene lost 2 bases and the J gene lost 7 bases, with 10 bases spanning the gap. CDR3 DNA sequence: TGTGCCAGCAGCCAATCCCTCCTTAATACGCAGTATTTT. This gives the protein CASSQSLLNTQYF.